These T cell receptor beta chains were read from a single sample in a study of response to subunit inactivated influenza vaccine. Using its own MiXCR run on the RT-PCR reads, TCRdb lists one record per CDR3 protein. The sample records about 540,000 distinct CDR3 sequences, roughly 23% being singletons. Another study also made use of these data, one on T cells expressing NK-cell markers.

Sequenced here: CD4+ T cells sorted from PBMCs, sampled 11 to 12 days after vaccination. All receptors derive from a man aged 50-59 years who received an inactivated influenza vaccine. Each CDR3 is given without its conserved first and last residue. The D gene is left open where the match is weak.

>TRBD2|TRBV5-1|TRBJ2-3
ASSLGSSSGGTDTQY
>.|TRBV7-3|TRBJ2-1
ASSSSVKTYNEQF
>TRBD1|TRBV28|TRBJ2-2
ASSRTGTANTGELF
>TRBD1|TRBV7-9|TRBJ2-1
ASSLVLTGEYDEQF
>.|TRBV4-1|TRBJ2-7
ASSQGAGNNYEQY
>TRBD1|TRBV10-3|TRBJ2-2
AIRGTGRATGELF
>TRBD1|TRBV28|TRBJ1-1
ASKNPQGLNTEAF
>.|TRBV29-1|TRBJ1-1
SVDGRPRNTEAF
>TRBD2|TRBV25-1|TRBJ2-3
ASSKTSGRFSDTQY
>.|TRBV2|TRBJ1-2
ASSGLGGIGYT
>.|TRBV2|TRBJ2-5
ASSEGGSGETQY
>TRBD2|TRBV12-3/TRBV12-4|TRBJ2-5
ASSSIAGGPPEAQY
>TRBD1|TRBV7-9|TRBJ2-7
ASSRQGYYEQY
>.|TRBV7-9|TRBJ2-3
ASSHGTSLRTDTQY
>TRBD1|TRBV6-1|TRBJ1-1
ASSDFGTAEAF
>.|TRBV29-1|TRBJ2-4
SVEQQWEAKNIQY
>TRBD2|TRBV5-1|TRBJ2-5
ASRFTSAQETQY
>.|TRBV9|TRBJ2-3
ASSVAPRGAGTDTQY
>.|TRBV16|TRBJ2-3
ASSQSRPSTDTQY
>.|TRBV3-1|TRBJ1-2
ASSQSSGAKYGYT
>.|TRBV7-9|TRBJ2-2
ASSLGVRGKDTGELF
>TRBD1|TRBV19|TRBJ2-1
ASSIDLPGQYNEQF
>.|TRBV13|TRBJ2-3
ASSSPRLAGDTQY
>.|TRBV7-2|TRBJ2-5
ASSSISGTVETQY
>.|TRBV20-1|TRBJ1-5
SALWGDSNQPQH
>.|TRBV7-8|TRBJ2-1
ASGPLAPEQF
>TRBD1|TRBV12-3/TRBV12-4|TRBJ2-2
ATSEGTGYIGELF
>.|TRBV6-2/TRBV6-3|TRBJ1-1
ASSYPGAAEAF
>TRBD1|TRBV10-3|TRBJ2-3
AISEQGTDTQY
>.|TRBV18|TRBJ2-5
ASSQGRSETQY
>TRBD2|TRBV7-2|TRBJ2-7
ASSLETSHYEQY